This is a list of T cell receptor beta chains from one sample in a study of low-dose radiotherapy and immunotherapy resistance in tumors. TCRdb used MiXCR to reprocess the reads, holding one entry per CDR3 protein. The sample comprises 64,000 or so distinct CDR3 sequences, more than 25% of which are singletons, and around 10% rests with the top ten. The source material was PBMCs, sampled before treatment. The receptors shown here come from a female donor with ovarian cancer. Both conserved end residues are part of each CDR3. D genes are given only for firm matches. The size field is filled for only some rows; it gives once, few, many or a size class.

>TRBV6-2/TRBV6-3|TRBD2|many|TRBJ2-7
TGTGCCAGCAGCCTACGGATCGCCGGGACTAGCGGGAACGAGCAGTACTTC
CASSLRIAGTSGNEQYF
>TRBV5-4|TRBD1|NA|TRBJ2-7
TGTGCCAGCAGCTTGGAACGGACAGGGGCCGAGCAGTACTTC
CASSLERTGAEQYF
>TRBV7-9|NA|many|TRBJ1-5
TGTGCCAGCAGCACTGGACGAGGGGGTAGCAATCAGCCCCAGCATTTT
CASSTGRGGSNQPQHF
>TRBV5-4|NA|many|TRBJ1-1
TGTGCCAGCAGCTTGAGAGGTCTGGCGCGGGCTTTCTTT
CASSLRGLARAFF
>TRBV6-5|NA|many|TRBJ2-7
TGTGCCAGCAGTCGCCCACAGATAGGCCCCGGGACACCCCACGAGCAGTACTTC
CASSRPQIGPGTPHEQYF
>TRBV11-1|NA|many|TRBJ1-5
TGTGCCAGCAGCTTAGCCGGGAACCGTCAGCCCCAGCATTTT
CASSLAGNRQPQHF
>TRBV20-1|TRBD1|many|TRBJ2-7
TGCAGTGCTCCCAAAGGGACAGGTGGATACGAGCAGTACTTC
CSAPKGTGGYEQYF
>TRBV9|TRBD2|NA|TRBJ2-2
TGTGCCAGCAGCGTAGTTGCTAGCGGGACCGGGGAGCTGTTTTTT
CASSVVASGTGELFF
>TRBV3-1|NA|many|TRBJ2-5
TGTGCCAGCAGCCACTGGCACAGACAAGAGACCCAGTACTTC
CASSHWHRQETQYF
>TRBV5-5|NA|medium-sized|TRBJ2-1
TGTGCCAGCAGCCCGCACCGGGACGCTCCTGAGCAGTTCTTC
CASSPHRDAPEQFF
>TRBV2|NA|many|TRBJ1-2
TGTGCCAGCAGTGAACTTGTCAGAACTAACTATGGCTACACCTTC
CASSELVRTNYGYTF
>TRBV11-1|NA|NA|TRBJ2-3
TGTGCCAGCTCGCGACTATTAGTGACAGATACGCAGTATTTT
CASSRLLVTDTQYF
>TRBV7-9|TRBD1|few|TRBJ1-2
TGTGCCAGCAGCACCAGGGGGCTAGACTATGGCTACACCTTC
CASSTRGLDYGYTF
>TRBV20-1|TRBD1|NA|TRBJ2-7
TGCAGTGCTAGAGGGGTAGGGGGCCCGGCCTACGAGCAGTACTTC
CSARGVGGPAYEQYF
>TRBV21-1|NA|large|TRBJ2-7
TGTGCCAGCAGCAAAGAATGGAACGGAGACTACGAGCAGTACTTC
CASSKEWNGDYEQYF
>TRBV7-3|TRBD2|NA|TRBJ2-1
TGTGCCAGCAGCCCCCCTAGCGGAGGAGGGGTTGAGCAGTTCTTC
CASSPPSGGGVEQFF
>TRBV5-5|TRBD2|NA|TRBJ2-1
TGTGCCAGCAGCTCGAGGGCCCTAGCGGTAACCCGGTGGTCCTACAATGAGCAGTTCTTC
CASSSRALAVTRWSYNEQFF
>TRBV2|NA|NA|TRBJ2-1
TGTGCCAGCCAACTCCTAGCCGTCCATGAGCAGTTCTTC
CASQLLAVHEQFF
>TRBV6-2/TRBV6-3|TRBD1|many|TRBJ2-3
TGTGCCAGCAAGACAGGGGTGAGGGATACGCAGTATTTT
CASKTGVRDTQYF
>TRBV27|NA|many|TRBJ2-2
TGTGCCAGCAGTTTCAGGGGGGGTTTCACCGGGGAGCTGTTTTTT
CASSFRGGFTGELFF
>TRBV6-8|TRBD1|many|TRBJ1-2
TGTGCCAGCAGTCTCGGACAGGGGGCGCTTGGCTACACCTTC
CASSLGQGALGYTF
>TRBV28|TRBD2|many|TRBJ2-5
TGTGCCAGCAGTCTACCCACCGCGGGACTAAAAGAGACCCAGTACTTC
CASSLPTAGLKETQYF
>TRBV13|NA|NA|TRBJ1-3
TGTGCCAGCAGCTTAAGACAGACTTACGGAAACACCATATATTTT
CASSLRQTYGNTIYF
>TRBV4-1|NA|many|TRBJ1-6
TGCGCCAGCAGCCAAGATTTTGGCGGAGGGACCTCACCCCTCCACTTT
CASSQDFGGGTSPLHF
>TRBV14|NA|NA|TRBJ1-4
TGTGCCAGCAGCCAAACCAATGAAAAACTGTTTTTT
CASSQTNEKLFF
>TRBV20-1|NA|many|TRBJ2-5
TGCAGTGCTAGAGTTGGAGGGAGTAGGGAGACCCAGTACTTC
CSARVGGSRETQYF
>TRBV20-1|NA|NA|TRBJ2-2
TGCAGTGCTAGTAGGGGAGACACCGGGGAGCTGTTTTTT
CSASRGDTGELFF
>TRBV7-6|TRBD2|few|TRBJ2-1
TGTGCTAGCAGCTTAGTGGCGGGAGGGGTTGATGAGCAGTTCTTC
CASSLVAGGVDEQFF
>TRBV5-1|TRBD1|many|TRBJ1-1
TGCGCCAGCAGCTTCGGACAGGGCACTGAAGCTTTCTTT
CASSFGQGTEAFF